This T cell receptor beta chain was sequenced in a study of regulatory T cells in long-lasting Graves disease. The CDR3 runs to 20 residues. CDR1 LGHNA and CDR2 YSLEER come from the germline V gene. Losses at the gene ends were 3 bases for V and 2 bases for J; bases not matched to a gene: 15. Arm-PCR with iRepertoire HTBI primers amplified the CDR3 regions for these TCR beta libraries. One entry per CDR3 protein results from TCRdb running MiXCR on the multiplex PCR reads. The sample holds over 200,000 distinct CDR3 sequences, about 16% seen once. Time point denoted: newly diagnosed GD, antithyroid drugs for less than 3 months. PBMC-derived RNA was used for the TCR library.

The origin of this receptor is a female donor with Graves disease. The chain recombines TRBV4-3 with TRBJ2-2; 10 bases match TRBD2. Source: peripheral blood mononuclear cells (PBMCs), taken at new diagnosis, from a patient treated with antithyroid drugs. The CDR3 loop is CASSQDIWLAGEINTGELFF. The CDR3 DNA is TGCGCCAGCAGCCAGGATATTTGGCTAGCGGGAGAAATAAACACCGGGGAGCTGTTTTTT.